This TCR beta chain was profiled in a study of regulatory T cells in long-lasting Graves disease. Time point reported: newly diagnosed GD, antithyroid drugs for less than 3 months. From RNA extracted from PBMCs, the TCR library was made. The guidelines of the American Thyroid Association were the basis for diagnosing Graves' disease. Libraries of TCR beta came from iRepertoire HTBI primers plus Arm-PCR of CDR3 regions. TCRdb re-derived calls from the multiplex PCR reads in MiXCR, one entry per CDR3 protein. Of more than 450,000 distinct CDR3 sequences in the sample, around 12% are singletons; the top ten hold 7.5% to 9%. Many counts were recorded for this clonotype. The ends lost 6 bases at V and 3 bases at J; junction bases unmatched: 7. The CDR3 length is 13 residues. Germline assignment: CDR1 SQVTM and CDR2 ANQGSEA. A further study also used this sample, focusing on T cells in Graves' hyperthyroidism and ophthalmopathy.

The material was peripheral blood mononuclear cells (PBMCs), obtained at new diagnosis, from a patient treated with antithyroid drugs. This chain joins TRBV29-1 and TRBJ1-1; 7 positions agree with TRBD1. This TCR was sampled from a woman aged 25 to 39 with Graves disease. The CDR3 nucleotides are TGCAGCGTGCAAGACAGGGCTTACACTGAAGCTTTCTTT. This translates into CSVQDRAYTEAFF.